What follows describes a single TCR beta chain. The CDR3 is 15 amino acids. Germline CDR1 is MNHNY and CDR2 is SVGAGI (reference sequence). Trimming at V came to 2 bases and at J to 4 bases, leaving 6 bases not matched to a gene. These data originate in a study of PD-1 blockade in classical Hodgkin lymphoma. Sample time point: cycle 4 day 1 (C4D1), after 5 to 7 weeks of nivolumab. Each patient relapsed following autologous stem cell transplantation, and prior brentuximab vedotin exposure differed. Magnetic negative selection was used to purify CD4+ T cells from thawed PBMCs. This table comes from immunoSEQ multiplex PCR, and its TCRdb copy is limited to in-frame clones, with some not included. The sample contains more than 15,000 clones, just under 80% of which appear only once.

This TCR was recovered from a human donor with classical Hodgkin lymphoma. The chain employs TRBV6-6 and TRBJ2-7; TRBD2 matches at 9 bases. The sequencing here drew on CD4+ T cells from blood, taken before the fourth cycle of nivolumab. The CDR3 protein is CASSYNPSGTYEQYF. CDR3 nucleotide sequence: TGTGCCAGCAGTTACAATCCTAGCGGGACTTACGAGCAGTACTTC.